This T cell receptor beta chain was sequenced for a study of low-dose radiotherapy and immunotherapy resistance in tumors. In the study overall: Cohort 2's total reached 13 Gy over 26 weeks, at 1 Gy per fraction every two weeks. Nivolumab was given to patients as a 240 mg flat dose every two weeks, and ipilimumab at 1 mg/kg every six weeks. Both were delivered intravenously.

Alpha and beta chains were covered, as first-strand cDNA relied on TRAV- and TRBV-specific primers. TCRs underwent 20 PCR cycles of amplification with a constant-region primer and V-primer adapter. In vitro transcription amplified the mRNA that had been isolated. TCRdb fed the reads into MiXCR, producing one record per CDR3 protein. The sample records 95,000 to 100,000 distinct CDR3 sequences, around 20% being singletons. V gave up 5 bases and J gave up 2 bases, with 6 bases separating them. The length of the CDR3 is 12 residues. Germline V gives CDR1 SNHLY, CDR2 FYNNEI. The sample's time point: after trial treatment. Indicated treatment: LDRT plus nivolumab, ipilimumab, low-dose cyclophosphamide and aspirin (RACIN trial). Eligibility required advanced solid tumors lacking tumor-infiltrating lymphocytes.

The source is a male donor with prostate cancer. The chain joins TRBV2 to TRBJ2-5; unclear D gene. Sequencing used PBMCs, obtained after low-dose radiotherapy plus immunotherapy. This CDR3 reads CASSWSQETQYF. The CDR3 DNA is TGTGCCAGCAGTTGGTCACAAGAGACCCAGTACTTC.